In its sample, the clone carrying this T cell receptor beta chain was seen once. Antigen specificity is unknown. The trim removed 3 bases at V and 4 bases at J, leaving 5 bases unmatched. Germline CDR1 reads MGHRA; CDR2 reads YSYEKL. This CDR3 region has 15 residues. The data are from a study of cytomegalovirus exposure and HLA in healthy donors. This PCR relied on a set of 60 Vbeta primers and 13 Jbeta primers. Here immunoSEQ multiplex PCR was the method, and the copy in TCRdb shows in-frame clones only, minus some. The repertoire has approximately 190,000 clones, roughly 84% of them found once; the top ten carry 0.26%. General study points: A further, later analysis showed that HLA-associated TCR beta chains (compared with equally common others) were more clonally expanded. One variant, a missense change in DCLRE1C, was linked in a later analysis to TCR beta V- and J-gene trimming.

This TCR was sampled from a boy aged 5-17 years in good health and CMV-seronegative. The chain has TRBV4-1 and TRBJ1-2; 10 bases fit TRBD1. The sample taken for sequencing was PBMCs. The CDR3 DNA follows: TGCGCCAGCAGCCAGACAGGGGGCTCAATCTATGGCTACACCTTC. Translating gives CASSQTGGSIYGYTF.